This record covers a single TCR beta chain. These data belong to a study of shared clonotypes between healthy human individuals. About 90 million PBMCs per unsorted sample were used for genomic DNA. Germline assignment: CDR1 MDHEN and CDR2 SYDVKM. Deletions cut 4 bases from V and 12 bases from J, with 16 bases between. This CDR3 is 13 amino acids long. The protocol was immunoSEQ multiplex PCR, while the TCRdb copy is restricted to in-frame clones and leaves out a portion. Of roughly 500,000 clones in the sample, 76% were seen once. This clonotype was sampled from a woman aged 40 to 49 in good health. Some clones in this sample may be carry-over from other donors' samples. The sequenced sample was PBMCs. The chain uses TRBV28 and TRBJ2-1, with a possible D match to TRBD2 (5 bases). CDR3 in amino acids: CASSSDSTRGQFF. The CDR3 DNA sequence: TGTGCCAGCAGTTCGGACTCGACTCGGGGGCAGTTCTTC.